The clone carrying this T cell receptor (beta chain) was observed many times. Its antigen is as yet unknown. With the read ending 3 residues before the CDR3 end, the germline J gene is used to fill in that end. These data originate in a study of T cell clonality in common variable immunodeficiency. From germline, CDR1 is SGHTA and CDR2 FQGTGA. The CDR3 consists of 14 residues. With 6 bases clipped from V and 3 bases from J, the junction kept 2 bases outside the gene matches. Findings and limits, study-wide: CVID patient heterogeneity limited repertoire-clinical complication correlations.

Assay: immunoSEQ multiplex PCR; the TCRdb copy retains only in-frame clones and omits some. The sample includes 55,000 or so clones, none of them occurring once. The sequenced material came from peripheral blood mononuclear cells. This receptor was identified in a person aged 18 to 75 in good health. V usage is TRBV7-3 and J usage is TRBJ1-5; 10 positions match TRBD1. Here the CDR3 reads CASRGQGFNQPQHF. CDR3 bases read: TGTGCCAGCAGGGGACAGGGGTTCAATCAGCCC.